Presented here are 31 T cell receptor beta chains from one specimen sequenced in a study of T cell responses to AZD1222 COVID-19 vaccine. TCRdb's table, derived via immunoSEQ multiplex PCR, lists solely in-frame clones and lacks some. Of about 150,000 clones listed, 89% were seen once; the top ten hold 4.5% to 6.5%. This specimen consisted of peripheral blood, obtained on day 0 of AZD1222 vaccination. These TCRs come from an adult in good health.

The chain has TRBV18 and TRBJ1-3, with D perhaps matching TRBD1 (5 bases). The V gene lost 2 bases and the J gene lost 0 bases, with 14 bases spanning the gap. Germline loops: CDR1 KGHSH, CDR2 LQKENI. The CDR3 length is 17 residues. CDR3 sequence: CASSPVQDPFSGNTIYF. The CDR3 DNA follows: TGTGCCAGCTCACCAGTACAGGACCCATTCTCTGGAAACACCATATATTTT.

The rearrangement uses TRBV12-3 or TRBV12-4 and TRBJ2-3; no clear D. The CDR3 is 13 amino acids. Trimming removed 2 bases from V and 7 bases from J, with 10 bases in between. This CDR3 is CASSLLTANTQYF. The DNA for the CDR3 is TGTGCCAGCAGTTTACTAACCGCCAATACGCAGTATTTT.

In this sample, this clone turned up once. This rearrangement joins TRBV19 to TRBJ2-7; D is possibly TRBD2 (5 bases). Germline-derived CDR1 and CDR2 are LNHDA and SQIVND (reference sequence). The ends were cut back, 7 bases at V and 2 bases at J, with 15 bases in the middle. The CDR3 contains 14 residues. The CDR3 coding sequence is TGTGCCAGTAACGTTCGAGCGGACGCCTACGAGCAGTACTTC. Protein: CASNVRADAYEQYF.

The chain employs TRBV7-3 and TRBJ1-2; D is unresolved. Between the trimmed V and J ends, which lost 5 bases and 5 bases, there was a span of 15 bases. The V gene's germline CDR1 is SGHTA and CDR2 FQGTGA. The CDR3 is 14 amino acids. The CDR3 region has the DNA TGTGCCAGCAGCCAAGAAAGGGTGACATATGGCTACACCTTC. This sequence encodes CASSQERVTYGYTF.

The J gene is TRBJ1-1, the V gene TRBV13; D is ambiguous. The CDR3 totals 12 residues. V was pared by 3 bases and J by 5 bases, with 7 bases between. Germline V CDR1 and CDR2: PRHDT, FYEKMQ (reference sequence). The CDR3 protein is CASSLRVTEAFF. The CDR3, as DNA: TGTGCCAGCAGCTTGAGGGTGACTGAAGCTTTCTTT.

The rearrangement uses TRBV11-3 and TRBJ2-1, with 11 bases lining up with TRBD2. Looked up from germline, CDR1 is SGHNT and CDR2 is YENEEA. CDR3 length equals 17 residues. V was clipped by 4 bases and J by 7 bases; unmatched bases: 12. The CDR3 reads CASSSEGLAGGWNEQFF. CDR3 nucleotides: TGTGCCAGCAGCTCCGAGGGGCTAGCGGGAGGTTGGAATGAGCAGTTCTTC.

The chain couples TRBV11-2 to TRBJ2-5; TRBD2 aligns across 8 bases. V trimming: 6 bases; J trimming: 5 bases; junction bases outside the gene matches: 5. CDR3 length equals 13 residues. Germline lookup yields CDR1 SGHAT and CDR2 FQNNGV. The CDR3 DNA reads TGTGCCAGCAGTCGCGGGGGGCAGGAGACCCAGTACTTC. Its translation: CASSRGGQETQYF.

The genes are TRBV7-2 and TRBJ1-1; unclear D gene. Germline CDR1 SGHTA, CDR2 FQGNSA. The CDR3 contains 16 residues. The V end was cut by 5 bases, the J end by 0 bases, with 16 bases between. CDR3 coding DNA: TGTGCCAGCAGCCCGGCCGCGAGATACATGAACACTGAAGCTTTCTTT. This translates into CASSPAARYMNTEAFF.

The chain joins TRBV11-2 to TRBJ1-2, with D possibly being TRBD1 (6 bases). V was clipped by 11 bases and J by 1 base, with 20 bases between them. Looked up from germline, CDR1 is SGHAT and CDR2 is FQNNGV. The CDR3 runs to 15 residues. The CDR3 loop is CAFRRWTEINYGYTF. For the CDR3, the DNA is TGTGCCTTCCGGCGGTGGACAGAAATTAACTATGGCTACACCTTC.

V and J are TRBV4-1 and TRBJ2-7; 8 nucleotides line up with TRBD2. V trimming: 2 bases; J trimming: 3 bases; junction bases outside the gene matches: 15. This CDR3 has 18 amino acids. CDR1 MGHRA and CDR2 YSYEKL come from the germline V gene. CDR3 DNA: TGCGCCAGCAGCCAACAATGGGCACCGAGCGGGAGTTTCTACGAGCAGTACTTC. Its translation: CASSQQWAPSGSFYEQYF.

This chain joins TRBV4-1 and TRBJ1-2; D might be TRBD1 (6 bases). The CDR3 has 16 amino acids. The V and J ends lost 4 bases and 1 base respectively, with 16 bases between them. Germline V gene lookup returns CDR1 MGHRA and CDR2 YSYEKL. CDR3 sequence reads: CASSRQRGQYNYGYTF. In DNA, the CDR3 is TGCGCCAGCAGCCGACAAAGAGGACAGTATAACTATGGCTACACCTTC.

CDR3 nucleotides: TGCGCCAGCAGCCAAGAAAGAGGGGACAGAACTAACTATGGCTACACCTTC. It yields the protein CASSQERGDRTNYGYTF. The chain uses TRBV4-1 and TRBJ1-2; TRBD1 matches at 7 bases. CDR1 MGHRA and CDR2 YSYEKL come from the germline V gene. CDR3 length equals 17 residues. The V and J ends lost 0 bases and 0 bases, in that order; junction bases with no gene match: 7.

This clone appeared a single time. The rearrangement uses TRBV30 and TRBJ1-3; 7 bases match TRBD1. V dropped 0 bases and J dropped 5; count of bases not matched to a gene: 7. CDR3 length: 15 residues. The V gene's germline CDR1 is GTSNPN and CDR2 SVGIG (reference sequence). CDR3 DNA sequence: TGTGCCTGGAGTGTACAGGGGCGCGGAAGAAACACCATATATTTT. It is translated as CAWSVQGRGRNTIYF.

This chain connects TRBV18 to TRBJ1-1; 7 nucleotides line up with TRBD1. Germline assignment: CDR1 KGHSH and CDR2 LQKENI. Unmatched junction bases numbered 11, after V lost 6 bases and J lost 7 bases. The CDR3 is 14 amino acids. The CDR3 DNA is TGTGCCAGCTCTCAGGACAGGCCTCCAGTTGAAGCTTTCTTT. This encodes CASSQDRPPVEAFF.

The V call is TRBV6-5, the J call TRBJ1-5; D is unclear. CDR3 length: 15 residues. Germline-derived CDR1 and CDR2 are MNHEY and SVGAGI. The V gene lost 0 bases and the J gene lost 4 bases, with 10 bases spanning the gap. This chain's CDR3 is CASSYSTGNNQPQHF. The DNA of the CDR3 is TGTGCCAGCAGTTACTCGACGGGGAATAATCAGCCCCAGCATTTT.

The chain employs TRBV6-5 and TRBJ2-4; D is unresolved. V was pared by 6 bases and J by 3 bases, with 15 bases between. The germline V gene has CDR1 MNHEY and CDR2 SVGAGI. The length of the CDR3 is 15 residues. The CDR3 region has the DNA TGTGCCAGCAGGTCCCTGATAGGTGGCAAAAACATTCAGTACTTC. Translated, it gives CASRSLIGGKNIQYF.

V usage is TRBV19 and J usage is TRBJ1-1; 8 bases match TRBD1. Germline assignment: CDR1 LNHDA and CDR2 SQIVND (reference sequence). V lost 5 bases to trimming and J lost 4 bases; unmatched junction nucleotides: 3. The CDR3 runs to 13 residues. The CDR3 protein is CASSRTGSTEAFF. The CDR3 region has the DNA TGTGCCAGTAGTCGGACAGGGAGCACTGAAGCTTTCTTT.

This clone was seen a single time. J is TRBJ2-7 and V is TRBV10-2; D gene uncertain. The CDR3 extends over 13 amino acids. V lost 8 bases, J lost 2 bases, and 13 bases lay in between. Germline V lookup: CDR1 WSHSY, CDR2 SAAADI. The CDR3: CASVTIGPYEQYF. For the CDR3, the DNA is TGCGCCAGCGTAACGATCGGCCCCTACGAGCAGTACTTC.

This clone was observed once. The chain joins TRBV7-9 to TRBJ2-7; D gene uncertain. The germline gives CDR1 SEHNR, CDR2 FQNEAQ (reference sequence). V was trimmed by 1 base and J by 6 bases, leaving 4 bases between them. This CDR3 has 11 amino acids. The CDR3 spells CASSLVGEQYF. The CDR3 coding sequence is TGTGCCAGCAGCTTAGTCGGCGAGCAGTACTTC.

The chain is built from TRBV27 and TRBJ1-2, with 7 bases aligning to TRBD1. V shed 5 bases and J 6 bases; nucleotides not matched to a gene: 6. CDR3 length: 13 amino acids. Per germline, CDR1 MNHEY and CDR2 SMNVEV (reference sequence). For the CDR3, the DNA is TGTGCCAGCAGTCTAGACAGGGCTCATGGCTACACCTTC. Amino acids: CASSLDRAHGYTF.

The chain combines TRBV2 with TRBJ2-3, with D hard to call. Germline CDR1 and CDR2: SNHLY and FYNNEI. The CDR3 totals 12 residues. Between the trimmed V and J ends, which lost 0 bases and 3 bases, there was a span of 1 base. The CDR3 region is CASSEATDTQYF. The CDR3 bases are TGTGCCAGCAGTGAAGCGACAGATACGCAGTATTTT.

The CDR3 sequence is CSVEYGFYGYTF. The CDR3 region has the DNA TGCAGCGTTGAATACGGGTTCTATGGCTACACCTTC. The V call is TRBV29-1, the J call TRBJ1-2; D uncertain. CDR1 and CDR2 from the germline V gene are SQVTM and ANQGSEA. Trimming removed 2 bases from V and 4 bases from J, with 8 bases in between. This CDR3 comprises 12 residues.

The CDR3 region is CASSLTVREGDGYTF. The CDR3 DNA is TGTGCCAGCAGCTTAACGGTCCGGGAAGGCGATGGCTACACCTTC. This sequence joins TRBV7-9 and TRBJ1-2, with no clear D. Germline V gene sequence: CDR1 SEHNR, CDR2 FQNEAQ (reference sequence). The CDR3 extends over 15 amino acids. Deletions cut 2 bases from V and 6 bases from J, with 16 bases between.

The V and J genes are TRBV6-1 and TRBJ2-2, with D possibly matching TRBD2 (6 bases). V lost 3 bases to trimming and J lost 5 bases, with 10 bases between them. The CDR3 loop spans 14 amino acids. From germline, CDR1 is MNHNS and CDR2 SASEGT. This CDR3 reads CASSDGTFTGELFF. The CDR3 nucleotides read TGTGCCAGCAGTGATGGGACTTTTACCGGGGAGCTGTTTTTT.

V and J are TRBV3-1 (or the pseudogene TRBV3-2) and TRBJ1-2; D not certain. CDR1 is LGHDT, CDR2 YNNKEL, per germline (reference sequence). Trimming left V 7 bases short and J 8 bases short, with 8 bases between. There are 10 residues in the CDR3. CDR3 amino acids: CASTPWGYTF. CDR3 coding DNA: TGTGCCAGCACCCCCTGGGGCTACACCTTC.

The chain recombines TRBV5-5 with TRBJ1-3; tentative D call: TRBD1 (6 bases). Germline V gene data show CDR1 as SGHKS and CDR2 as YYEKEE (reference sequence). The CDR3 totals 17 residues. With 5 bases removed from V and 0 bases from J, the gap between germline ends came to 18 bases. This CDR3 is CASSLRPGGLSGNTIYF. The CDR3 DNA follows: TGTGCCAGCAGTCTTCGCCCGGGGGGGCTCTCTGGAAACACCATATATTTT.

The gene calls are TRBV7-9 and TRBJ2-5; D not certain. The length of the CDR3 is 12 residues. V lost 5 bases and J lost 4, with 8 bases in between. Germline loops: CDR1 SEHNR, CDR2 FQNEAQ (reference sequence). CDR3 residues: CASSLMRETQYF. The CDR3 DNA reads TGTGCCAGCAGCCTAATGCGAGAGACCCAGTACTTC.

The genes are TRBV9 and TRBJ2-1; a possible D gene is TRBD1 (6 bases). Germline V gives CDR1 SGDLS, CDR2 YYNGEE. CDR3 length: 13 residues. V was pared by 7 bases and J by 4 bases, with 12 bases between. CDR3 sequence: CASGGQIYNEQFF. In DNA, the CDR3 is TGTGCCAGCGGAGGACAGATTTACAATGAGCAGTTCTTC.

This clone was detected only once. In the same sample, other DNA sequences code for this CDR3. This chain uses TRBV9 with TRBJ2-7; a possible D gene is TRBD1 (5 bases). Germline CDR1 is SGDLS and CDR2 is YYNGEE. Deletions cut 0 bases from V and 1 base from J, with 8 bases between. This CDR3 has 14 amino acids. The CDR3: CASSVGGDSYEQYF. In DNA form, the CDR3 reads TGTGCCAGCAGCGTAGGGGGCGATTCCTACGAGCAGTACTTC.

V usage is TRBV19 and J usage is TRBJ1-1, with D possibly matching TRBD1 (6 bases). Germline lookup yields CDR1 LNHDA and CDR2 SQIVND (reference sequence). V lost 0 bases and J 4 bases, leaving 15 bases between the germline ends. The CDR3 is made up of 16 amino acids. The CDR3 DNA reads TGTGCCAGTAGTATAGAACAGGGAAGCCTGAGCACTGAAGCTTTCTTT. Its protein product is CASSIEQGSLSTEAFF.

The chain uses TRBV12-3 or TRBV12-4 and TRBJ1-1; D is unclear. V lost 2 bases and J 1 base, leaving 5 bases between the germline ends. This CDR3 contains 13 residues. This chain's CDR3 is CASSLMGNTEAFF. For the CDR3, the DNA is TGTGCCAGCAGTTTAATGGGGAACACTGAAGCTTTCTTT.